The 14 T cell receptor beta chains in this list originate from one sample, sequenced in a study of T-cell reconstitution after alpha-beta-depleted transplantation in children. Using unique molecular identifiers, the investigators prepared the TCRbeta library. TCRdb independently ran MiXCR on the PCR reads; one entry per CDR3 protein. The sample has about 610,000 distinct CDR3 sequences; over 25% are singletons. The sample in question was PBMCs, obtained before TCRalphabeta/CD19-depleted stem cell transplant. Receptors originate from a boy under three years old with Wiskott-Aldrich syndrome, due to receive a stem cell transplant.

There are a few counts of this clonotype. The V and J genes are TRBV4-2 and TRBJ2-2; the match to TRBD1 covers 7 bases. Germline V gene lookup returns CDR1 LGHNA and CDR2 YNFKEQ. Germline trimming cut 4 bases from V and 7 bases from J; bases unmatched to any gene: 12. The CDR3 runs 16 residues. For the CDR3, the DNA is TGTGCCAGCAGCCCCCGAGGGGCAGGGGGAAACGGGGAGCTGTTTTTT. Its protein product is CASSPRGAGGNGELFF.

The gene calls are TRBV5-1 and TRBJ2-3, with 10 bases identical to TRBD2. The CDR3 loop spans 17 amino acids. CDR1 is SGHRS, CDR2 YFSETQ, per germline. V shed 3 bases, J shed 2 bases, and the junction held 9 bases outside the gene matches. Written as DNA, the CDR3 is TGCGCCAGCAGCTACGACCCTGGACTAGCGGCCACAGATACGCAGTATTTT. It specifies CASSYDPGLAATDTQYF.

This sequence joins TRBV19 and TRBJ1-1, with 9 nucleotides matching TRBD1. With 3 bases clipped from V and 3 bases from J, the junction kept 5 bases outside the gene matches. The CDR3 spans 15 residues. The germline gives CDR1 LNHDA, CDR2 SQIVND (reference sequence). This CDR3 is CASSILGQGYTEAFF. The CDR3 region has the DNA TGTGCCAGTAGTATTTTGGGACAGGGATACACTGAAGCTTTCTTT.

The V and J genes are TRBV7-2 and TRBJ2-7; 7 positions match TRBD1. The junction had 12 bases not matched to a gene; V was cut back by 5 bases and J by 5 bases. The germline gives CDR1 SGHTA, CDR2 FQGNSA. This CDR3 has 15 residues. The DNA for the CDR3 is TGTGCCAGCAGCCTAGAAAGGACAGGCTGGAACGAGCAGTACTTC. Translated, it gives CASSLERTGWNEQYF.

J is TRBJ2-2 and V is TRBV11-2, with 7 bases matching TRBD1. This CDR3 has 15 residues. Germline-derived CDR1 and CDR2 are SGHAT and FQNNGV. Germline trimming cut 1 base from V and 6 bases from J; bases unmatched to any gene: 5. CDR3 sequence: CASSLVSGGAGELFF. The CDR3 bases are TGTGCCAGCAGCTTAGTGTCAGGGGGTGCCGGGGAGCTGTTTTTT.

The table lists this clonotype with a few counts. Written as DNA, the CDR3 is TGCAGCGGTAGGATCGACACTGAAGCTTTCTTT. It yields the protein CSGRIDTEAFF. V is TRBV29-1 and J is TRBJ1-1; D is unclear. V lost 7 bases, J lost 3 bases, and 9 bases lay in between. The CDR3 is 11 residues long. The germline CDR1 and CDR2 sequences are SQVTM and ANQGSEA.

The V gene is TRBV3-1, the J gene TRBJ2-1; 8 nucleotides agree with TRBD2. V dropped 0 bases and J dropped 6; count of bases not matched to a gene: 4. CDR1 LGHDT and CDR2 YNNKEL come from the germline V gene (reference sequence). The CDR3 sequence is 15 residues long. In DNA, the CDR3 is TGTGCCAGCAGCCAAGATGGACTAGCCGGCAATGAGCAGTTCTTC. Its translation: CASSQDGLAGNEQFF.

The chain recombines TRBV12-3 or TRBV12-4 with TRBJ2-7, with D maybe TRBD2 (6 bases). V was cut by 6 bases and J by 0 bases, with 15 bases left in between. The CDR3 length is 15 residues. CDR3 nucleotides: TGTGCCAGCAGCAAGGAGACGGGGGTCTCCTACGAGCAGTACTTC. Amino acid sequence: CASSKETGVSYEQYF.

The chain has TRBV9 and TRBJ2-3; the D is unclear. V was trimmed by 3 bases and J by 6 bases, leaving 17 bases between them. The germline CDR1 and CDR2 sequences are SGDLS and YYNGEE. The CDR3 has 15 residues. The CDR3 region is CASSADVSAVDTQYF. The CDR3 DNA sequence: TGTGCCAGCAGCGCCGACGTAAGTGCGGTCGATACGCAGTATTTT.

This clonotype was counted a few times. CDR3 sequence reads: CASSSVWVKTQYF. CDR3 coding DNA: TGTGCCAGCAGCTCTGTCTGGGTGAAGACCCAGTACTTC. The chain recombines TRBV7-2 with TRBJ2-5; D is unresolved. The CDR3 runs 13 residues. Germline-derived CDR1 and CDR2 are SGHTA and FQGNSA. Trimming pared 4 bases from V and 6 bases from J, leaving 12 bases between. Based on the CDR3 plus reference TRBV7-2 and TRBJ2-5, the full variable domain is GAGVSQSPSNKVTEKGKDVELRCDPISGHTALYWYRQSLGQGLEFLIYFQGNSAPDKSGLPSDRFSAERTGGSVSTLTIQRTQQEDSAVYLCASSSVWVKTQYFGPGTRLLVL.

The gene calls are TRBV11-2 and TRBJ2-5; a weak D match, TRBD1 (6 bases). The CDR3 has 16 residues. Germline V gives CDR1 SGHAT, CDR2 FQNNGV. Between the trimmed V and J ends, which lost 2 bases and 5 bases, there was a span of 18 bases. The CDR3 DNA is TGTGCCAGCAGCTTAAATACAGGGCGGACTCGGGAGACCCAGTACTTC. Protein sequence: CASSLNTGRTRETQYF. The full variable domain, in which reference TRBV11-2 and TRBJ2-5 provide the parts outside the CDR3, is EAGVAQSPRYKIIEKRQSVAFWCNPISGHATLYWYQQILGQGPKLLIQFQNNGVVDDSQLPKDRFSAERLKGVDSTLKIQPAKLEDSAVYLCASSLNTGRTRETQYFGPGTRLLVL.

This clonotype was counted a single time. The chain combines TRBV5-1 with TRBJ2-7; 9 nucleotides align to TRBD1. CDR1 and CDR2 from the germline V gene are SGHRS and YFSETQ. The CDR3 is 15 residues long. The V segment lost 2 bases and the J segment 1 base; nucleotides outside the gene matches: 4. The chain's CDR3 is CASSFWTGVSYEQYF. In DNA, the CDR3 is TGCGCCAGCAGCTTCTGGACAGGGGTATCCTACGAGCAGTACTTC.

This clonotype was seen more than once but under ten times. J is TRBJ2-2 and V is TRBV5-1, with D tentatively TRBD1 or TRBD2 (5 bases each). The CDR3 is made up of 15 amino acids. Germline V gene lookup returns CDR1 SGHRS and CDR2 YFSETQ. Trimming shortened V by 10 bases and J by 2 bases, and 18 bases separated the two germline ends. The CDR3 sequence is CAVGTGAINTGELFF. CDR3 sequence (DNA): TGCGCCGTCGGTACCGGGGCAATAAACACCGGGGAGCTGTTTTTT.

This chain links TRBV12-3 or TRBV12-4 with TRBJ2-3; 8 bases fit TRBD1. Losses at the gene ends were 7 bases for V and 3 bases for J; bases not matched to a gene: 6. CDR3 length equals 14 residues. CDR3 nucleotide sequence: TGTGCCAGCACCGACAGGGGTTTGACAGATACGCAGTATTTT. As protein: CASTDRGLTDTQYF.